The T cell receptor (beta chain) described here comes from a study of metastatic and nonmetastatic thyroid tumors. Study in general: Repertoires from blood and tumor or nodule tissue of malignant and benign thyroid patients were compared.

Germline V gives CDR1 MNHEY, CDR2 SMNVEV (reference sequence). The CDR3 runs to 16 residues. Each patient went into thyroid surgery without having received any treatment. Using MiXCR, TCRdb re-called clones from the PCR reads. The table records around 30,000 clones, about 15% of them present only once. This clone came up a few times. At one boundary the junction diverges from the germline segment, which might be a read error. Sequences were obtained from blood. The TCR originated in a male donor with papillary thyroid cancer or a benign thyroid nodule (not recorded which). Some clones in this sample may be carry-over from other donors' samples. The chain employs TRBV27 and TRBJ2-5; 12 bases align to TRBD2. CDR3 nucleotide sequence: TGTGCCAGCAGTCTGACTAGCGGGAGTTTAGTAGAGACCCATTATTTC. Residues: CASSLTSGSLVETHYF.